The 28 T cell receptor beta chains presented below share a single source sample, sequenced in a study of T cells in Graves' hyperthyroidism and ophthalmopathy. There were TCR beta CDR3 regions amplified from RNA transcripts. HTBI primers were used for first-round RT-PCR of the TCR CDR3. TCRdb itself ran the multiplex PCR reads through MiXCR, one entry per CDR3 protein. The sample includes about 610,000 distinct CDR3 sequences, 16% of them seen just once. The sample was blood. These receptors all stem from a woman between 40 and 55 years old with Graves' ophthalmopathy.

This clonotype was counted many times. The chain combines TRBV18 with TRBJ1-5; no reliable D call. V was cut by 2 bases and J by 0 bases, with 5 bases left in between. The V gene's germline CDR1 is KGHSH and CDR2 LQKENI. This CDR3 is built from 14 residues. The CDR3 sequence is CASSPGISNQPQHF. The CDR3 DNA reads as TGTGCCAGCTCACCAGGGATTAGCAATCAGCCCCAGCATTTT.

This clonotype appeared many times. This rearrangement joins TRBV7-8 to TRBJ1-5; D is undetermined. Deletions cut 1 base from V and 7 bases from J, with 11 bases between. CDR1 SGHVS and CDR2 FQNEAQ come from the germline V gene. The CDR3 runs 14 residues. The CDR3 DNA sequence: TGTGCCAGCAGCTTAGGGACCGGGGTCCAGCCCCAGCATTTT. Amino acid sequence: CASSLGTGVQPQHF.

This sequence joins TRBV7-9 and TRBJ1-4, with unresolved D. The CDR3 covers 16 residues. V was clipped by 4 bases and J by 3 bases, with 15 bases between them. Germline V lookup: CDR1 SEHNR, CDR2 FQNEAQ (reference sequence). The CDR3 region has the DNA TGTGCCAGCAGCTATGGCAACATCGCGGCTAATGAAAAACTGTTTTTT. Its translation: CASSYGNIAANEKLFF. Full variable domain (remainder filled in from reference TRBV7-9 and TRBJ1-4): DTGVSQNPRHKITKRGQNVTFRCDPISEHNRLYWYRQTLGQGPEFLTYFQNEAQLEKSRLLSDRFSAERPKGSFSTLEIQRTEQGDSAMYLCASSYGNIAANEKLFFGSGTQLSVL.

This chain connects TRBV5-1 to TRBJ1-5; D remains unclear. V gave up 3 bases and J gave up 4 bases, with 11 bases separating them. There are 14 residues in the CDR3. Germline CDR1 SGHRS, CDR2 YFSETQ. CDR3 sequence reads: CASSSPEGNQPQHF. The CDR3 coding sequence is TGCGCCAGCAGCTCCCCTGAAGGGAATCAGCCCCAGCATTTT.

The table lists this clonotype with many counts. The V and J genes are TRBV30 and TRBJ1-1, with D perhaps TRBD1 (6 bases). The CDR3 loop spans 11 amino acids. With 3 bases removed from V and 12 bases from J, the gap between germline ends came to 14 bases. CDR1 and CDR2 from the germline V gene are GTSNPN and SVGIG (reference sequence). As DNA, the CDR3 is TGTGCCTGGAGCGTAACAGGGTGGACTTTCTTT. Translating it yields CAWSVTGWTFF.

Many counts were recorded for this clonotype. The chain recombines TRBV27 with TRBJ2-2; 9 nucleotides match TRBD2. J gave up 3 bases and V 2 bases, and 4 bases lay outside the gene matches. The CDR3 covers 16 residues. Looked up from germline, CDR1 is MNHEY and CDR2 is SMNVEV (reference sequence). CDR3 DNA: TGTGCCAGCAGTTTAGCGGGAGGGGTCGACACCGGGGAGCTGTTTTTT. Translation gives CASSLAGGVDTGELFF.

The rearrangement uses TRBV30 and TRBJ2-1; D unclear. CDR3 length: 11 residues. The V gene lost 3 bases and the J gene lost 10 bases, with 10 bases spanning the gap. Germline-derived CDR1 and CDR2 are GTSNPN and SVGIG (reference sequence). In nucleotides, the CDR3 is TGTGCCTGGAGAAACAAGGTGGAGCAGTTCTTC. Residues: CAWRNKVEQFF.

There are many counts of this clonotype. This chain joins TRBV20-1 and TRBJ2-5; 10 positions agree with TRBD2. The ends lost 0 bases at V and 5 bases at J; junction bases unmatched: 9. Germline V gene sequence: CDR1 DFQATT, CDR2 SNEGSKA (reference sequence). The CDR3 loop spans 16 amino acids. The CDR3 region has the DNA TGCAGTGCTAGAGATGGAGAGGGGACTAGCGAGGAGACCCAGTACTTC. This translates into CSARDGEGTSEETQYF.

The rearrangement links TRBV6-1 to TRBJ2-5, with 9 bases lining up with TRBD1. Germline V gene sequence: CDR1 MNHNS, CDR2 SASEGT. The CDR3 has 15 amino acids. V was pared by 2 bases and J by 4 bases, with 5 bases of the junction left unmatched. The CDR3: CASSEWGQGGETQYF. The CDR3 nucleotides are TGTGCCAGCAGTGAATGGGGACAGGGTGGAGAGACCCAGTACTTC.

The chain joins TRBV18 to TRBJ2-2, with unresolved D. The CDR3 sequence is 12 residues long. The germline V and J ends were trimmed by 8 bases and 4 bases, with 8 bases remaining between them. Per the germline V gene, CDR1 is KGHSH and CDR2 is LQKENI. The CDR3 spells CASDDTTGELFF. In DNA, the CDR3 is TGTGCCAGCGATGATACCACCGGGGAGCTGTTTTTT.

This clonotype was seen more than once but under ten times. V usage is TRBV20-1 and J usage is TRBJ2-4; possible D gene TRBD1, 5 bases. This CDR3 is 11 amino acids long. Germline CDR1 and CDR2: DFQATT and SNEGSKA (reference sequence). CDR3 region: CSYQGTNIQYF. As DNA, the CDR3 is TGCAGCTATCAGGGCACAAACATTCAGTACTTC.

The rearrangement joins TRBV30 to TRBJ1-3, with 8 bases identical to TRBD1. The CDR3 contains 16 residues. V lost 2 bases, J lost 4 bases, and 10 bases stayed unmatched. Germline loops: CDR1 GTSNPN, CDR2 SVGIG (reference sequence). DNA for the CDR3: TGTGCCTGGAGTCCGGCGCCAGGGGGCTACGGAAACACCATATATTTT. Its protein is CAWSPAPGGYGNTIYF.

This clonotype was recorded many times. The gene calls are TRBV12-3 or TRBV12-4 and TRBJ1-1; D is uncertain. With 6 bases removed from V and 1 base from J, the gap between germline ends came to 9 bases. The CDR3 length is 13 residues. DNA for the CDR3: TGTGCCAGCAGCTCCCCAACGAACACTGAAGCTTTCTTT. Translating it yields CASSSPTNTEAFF.

The chain joins TRBV6-5 to TRBJ2-7; D is undetermined. Trimming removed 5 bases from V and 7 bases from J, with 12 bases in between. Germline V gene lookup returns CDR1 MNHEY and CDR2 SVGAGI. CDR3 length: 12 residues. The CDR3 region is CASSQLVDEQYF. The CDR3 nucleotides read TGTGCCAGCAGTCAGCTCGTAGATGAGCAGTACTTC.

Concerning this clonotype: At one end the junction does not follow the germline gene, possibly because of a read error. This rearrangement joins TRBV11-2 to TRBJ1-4; D remains unclear. This CDR3 is 16 amino acids long. Germline V CDR1 and CDR2: SGHAT, FQNNGV. The CDR3 protein is CASSLRSHSKNERLFF. CDR3 coding DNA: TGTGCCAGCAGCTTGAGGTCGCACTCGAAAAATGAAAGACTGTTTTTT.

This clonotype was seen at least ten times. The genes are TRBV30 and TRBJ2-7; 9 bases align to TRBD1. CDR3 length equals 14 residues. Trimming removed 2 bases from V and 4 bases from J; junction bases left unmatched: 6. CDR1 and CDR2 (germline): GTSNPN, SVGIG (reference sequence). CDR3: CAWSYIGTGYEQYF. CDR3 DNA sequence: TGTGCCTGGAGTTATATAGGGACAGGGTACGAGCAGTACTTC.

The chain has TRBV2 and TRBJ2-3; TRBD2 agrees at 8 bases. This CDR3 is built from 19 residues. The V and J ends lost 6 bases and 7 bases, in that order; junction bases with no gene match: 24. The germline V gene has CDR1 SNHLY and CDR2 FYNNEI. CDR3 sequence reads: CASSRWGPGRGGPSNTQYF. The CDR3 nucleotides read TGTGCCAGCAGCCGGTGGGGGCCGGGACGGGGGGGGCCTTCAAATACGCAGTATTTT.

This clonotype was observed at least ten times. The CDR3 loop reads CASSLLTLKDRGNEQYF. DNA for the CDR3: TGTGCCAGCAGTTTATTGACCTTAAAGGACAGGGGGAACGAGCAGTACTTC. The chain employs TRBV28 and TRBJ2-7; 10 bases agree with TRBD1. V was pared by 1 base and J by 5 bases, with 11 bases of the junction left unmatched. Germline CDR1 and CDR2: MDHEN and SYDVKM. This CDR3 is built from 17 residues.

This chain links TRBV19 with TRBJ1-1; a possible D gene is TRBD1 (6 bases). V was trimmed by 3 bases and J by 6 bases, leaving 11 bases between them. Germline-derived CDR1 and CDR2 are LNHDA and SQIVND (reference sequence). This CDR3 contains 13 residues. CDR3 sequence reads: CASSMQGFSEAFF. The CDR3 region has the DNA TGTGCCAGTAGTATGCAGGGGTTTTCTGAAGCTTTCTTT.

This clonotype was recorded a few times. This sequence joins TRBV19 and TRBJ1-2; a weak D match, TRBD1 (5 bases). CDR3 length: 14 amino acids. Trimming took off 2 bases at V and 2 bases at J, with 9 bases between the two ends. Germline CDR1 reads LNHDA; CDR2 reads SQIVND (reference sequence). DNA for the CDR3: TGTGCCAGTAGTATATGGGGGAAGAACTATGGCTACACCTTC. This encodes CASSIWGKNYGYTF. Complete variable domain (other parts from reference TRBV19 and TRBJ1-2): DGGITQSPKYLFRKEGQNVTLSCEQNLNHDAMYWYRQDPGQGLRLIYYSQIVNDFQKGDIAEGYSVSREKKESFPLTVTSAQKNPTAFYLCASSIWGKNYGYTFGSGTRLTVV.

Worth noting for this clonotype: It may be a read error: a sequence one base away is much more abundant. V is TRBV20-1 and J is TRBJ2-1, with D tentatively TRBD2 (7 bases). The germline V gene encodes CDR1 DFQATT and CDR2 SNEGSKA (reference sequence). V gave up 4 bases and J gave up 10 bases, with 20 bases separating them. The CDR3 totals 14 residues. CDR3 in amino acids: CSAIGEGELLEQFF. As DNA, the CDR3 is TGCAGTGCTATCGGGGAGGGGGAGCTTCTCGAGCAGTTCTTC.

The chain links TRBV15 to TRBJ2-3, with D perhaps TRBD2 (6 bases). Germline lookup yields CDR1 LNHNV and CDR2 YYDKDF (reference sequence). The CDR3 is 17 amino acids. The V end was cut by 0 bases, the J end by 2 bases, with 15 bases between. The CDR3 DNA follows: TGTGCCACCAGCAGAGATTTGGGGGGTTCTCACACAGATACGCAGTATTTT. This translates into CATSRDLGGSHTDTQYF.

In its sample, this clonotype was seen many times. The chain combines TRBV12-3 or TRBV12-4 with TRBJ1-5, with a weak D call TRBD1 (5 bases). Trimming left V 5 bases short and J 0 bases short, with 11 bases between. CDR3 size: 15 residues. This chain's CDR3 is CASSPGGISNQPQHF. In nucleotides, the CDR3 is TGTGCCAGCAGTCCCGGGGGAATTAGCAATCAGCCCCAGCATTTT.

J is TRBJ1-2 and V is TRBV3-1; D is undetermined. Per the germline V gene, CDR1 is LGHDT and CDR2 is YNNKEL (reference sequence). The V and J ends lost 5 bases and 8 bases respectively, with 12 bases between them. The length of the CDR3 is 12 residues. The CDR3 coding sequence is TGTGCCAGCAGCTTCCAAGGGTGGGGCTACACCTTC. Translated, it gives CASSFQGWGYTF.

This clonotype was observed at least ten times. The V and J genes are TRBV12-3 or TRBV12-4 and TRBJ1-1, with D perhaps matching TRBD1 (6 bases). The CDR3 extends over 13 amino acids. Deletions cut 7 bases from V and 2 bases from J, with 11 bases between. The CDR3 sequence: CASKVGTNTEAFF. CDR3 DNA sequence: TGTGCCAGCAAGGTGGGGACAAACACTGAAGCTTTCTTT.

This clonotype was observed many times. This chain uses TRBV18 with TRBJ1-5; TRBD1 matches 8 bases. The trim removed 3 bases at V and 1 base at J, leaving 8 bases unmatched. Germline values: CDR1 KGHSH, CDR2 LQKENI. The length of the CDR3 is 17 residues. CDR3 in DNA: TGTGCCAGCTCACCGAGGACAGGGATGGGGAGCAATCAGCCCCAGCATTTT. The encoded protein is CASSPRTGMGSNQPQHF. Drawing the rest from reference TRBV18 and TRBJ1-5, the complete variable domain is NAGVMQNPRHLVRRRGQEARLRCSPMKGHSHVYWYRQLPEEGLKFMVYLQKENIIDESGMPKERFSAEFPKEGPSILRIQQVVRGDSAAYFCASSPRTGMGSNQPQHFGDGTRLSIL.

On this clonotype: Given a much more abundant clone one base away, this may be a read error. The chain joins TRBV7-9 to TRBJ2-7, with no clear D. Germline V gene lookup returns CDR1 SEHNR and CDR2 FQNEAQ (reference sequence). This CDR3 comprises 13 residues. The CDR3 DNA follows: TGTGCCGGCAGCTCTACCCCCGGCTACGAGCAGTACTTC. This encodes CAGSSTPGYEQYF.

This clonotype was recorded at least ten times. The chain combines TRBV7-2 with TRBJ2-1; TRBD1 or TRBD2 may be the D gene (5 bases each). V was clipped by 0 bases and J by 10 bases, with 10 bases between them. The length of the CDR3 is 13 residues. The germline CDR1 and CDR2 sequences are SGHTA and FQGNSA. CDR3 DNA: TGTGCCAGCAGCTTAGCGCGTAGGGACGAGCAGTTCTTC. This sequence encodes CASSLARRDEQFF. Using reference TRBV7-2 and TRBJ2-1 for the parts outside the CDR3, the full variable domain is GAGVSQSPSNKVTEKGKDVELRCDPISGHTALYWYRQSLGQGLEFLIYFQGNSAPDKSGLPSDRFSAERTGGSVSTLTIQRTQQEDSAVYLCASSLARRDEQFFGPGTRLTVL.